Each of the 21 T cell receptor beta chains below was sequenced from the same sample in a study of Graves' ophthalmopathy and Graves' hyperthyroidism. RNA transcripts were the source from which TCR beta CDR3 regions were amplified. The library came from an HTBI-primed first-round RT-PCR and a second-round multiplex PCR. TCRdb re-called the multiplex PCR reads through MiXCR, storing one row per CDR3 protein. The repertoire has 600,000 to 950,000 distinct CDR3 sequences, 35% to 50% of them found once; the top ten carry approximately 43%. The sequenced sample consisted of peripheral blood. These receptors all stem from an adult man with Graves' ophthalmopathy.

This clonotype was seen more than once but under ten times. The chain employs TRBV20-1 and TRBJ1-4; D ambiguous. Trimming took 2 bases from V and 4 from J, leaving 8 bases between them. Germline CDR1 DFQATT, CDR2 SNEGSKA (reference sequence). The CDR3 sequence is 13 residues long. The CDR3 loop reads CSARNRFNEKLFF. In nucleotides, the CDR3 is TGCAGTGCTAGAAACAGATTTAATGAAAAACTGTTTTTT.

In this sample, this clonotype turned up a few times. This chain uses TRBV9 with TRBJ1-1; D is perhaps TRBD1 (6 bases). The CDR3 has 16 amino acids. The germline V gene encodes CDR1 SGDLS and CDR2 YYNGEE. V shed 1 base and J shed 0 bases, with 13 bases lying between them. CDR3 coding DNA: TGTGCCAGCAGCGTACTCTCAGGGGTGATGAACACTGAAGCTTTCTTT. It encodes CASSVLSGVMNTEAFF.

The CDR3 loop is CASRPDGSYEQYF. The CDR3 coding sequence is TGTGCCAGCAGACCAGACGGGTCCTACGAGCAGTACTTC. V gene TRBV2 combines with J gene TRBJ2-7; D unclear. In germline, CDR1 is SNHLY, CDR2 FYNNEI. V was shortened by 6 bases and J by 1 base, with 10 bases between the two germline ends. CDR3 length: 13 amino acids.

On this clonotype: A read error may account for a junction end that differs from germline. The V and J genes are TRBV7-9 and TRBJ2-7; D is unclear. The CDR3 loop spans 13 amino acids. From germline, CDR1 is SEHNR and CDR2 FQNEAQ (reference sequence). The CDR3 nucleotides are TGCGCCAGCAGCCAAGGAAATTCCTACGAGCAGTACTTC. It specifies CASSQGNSYEQYF.

As to this clonotype: The CDR3 carries no conserved terminal phenylalanine or tryptophan, so it likely arises from a read error. J is TRBJ2-7 and V is TRBV11-1, with 10 bases fitting TRBD2. V lost 4 bases and J lost 2; bases outside the gene matches: 11. CDR1 SGHAT and CDR2 FQDESV come from the germline V gene (reference sequence). The CDR3 length is 17 residues. The CDR3 reads CASSYVGSGRWAYEQYC. The CDR3 DNA is TGTGCCAGCAGCTACGTCGGTAGCGGGAGGTGGGCCTACGAGCAGTACTGC.

There are many counts of this clonotype. V usage is TRBV5-1 and J usage is TRBJ2-2; D remains ambiguous. Germline-derived CDR1 and CDR2 are SGHRS and YFSETQ. The CDR3 has 13 amino acids. Between the trimmed V and J ends, which lost 4 bases and 6 bases, there was a span of 10 bases. CDR3 amino acids: CASSVRVAGELFF. The CDR3 DNA is TGCGCCAGCAGCGTTAGGGTGGCCGGGGAGCTGTTTTTT. Full variable domain (remainder filled in from reference TRBV5-1 and TRBJ2-2): KAGVTQTPRYLIKTRGQQVTLSCSPISGHRSVSWYQQTPGQGLQFLFEYFSETQRNKGNFPGRFSGRQFSNSRSEMNVSTLELGDSALYLCASSVRVAGELFFGEGSRLTVL.

A word on this clonotype: This CDR3 fails to terminate in the conserved phenylalanine or tryptophan, so it likely reflects a read error. J is TRBJ2-7 and V is TRBV6-5; TRBD1 matches 7 bases. Unmatched junction bases numbered 2, after V lost 4 bases and J lost 5 bases. Germline CDR1 is MNHEY and CDR2 is SVGAGI. The CDR3 consists of 12 residues. The CDR3 sequence: CASSFTGDEQYC. The CDR3 nucleotides read TGTGCCAGCAGTTTCACAGGGGACGAGCAGTACTGC.

This clonotype was counted at least ten times. The rearrangement links TRBV19 to TRBJ1-5; D uncertain. Germline V gives CDR1 LNHDA, CDR2 SQIVND (reference sequence). The V and J ends lost 4 bases and 5 bases respectively, with 9 bases between them. The CDR3 totals 13 residues. The CDR3 DNA reads as TGTGCCAGTAGTACCTGGACGGATCAGCCCCAGCATTTT. Its translation is CASSTWTDQPQHF.

CDR3 residues: CAISDFGRAPNTEAFF. The CDR3 DNA reads TGTGCCATCAGTGACTTTGGACGGGCGCCGAACACTGAAGCTTTCTTT. The rearrangement uses TRBV10-3 and TRBJ1-1; D unresolved. This CDR3 has 16 residues. The germline V and J ends were trimmed by 3 bases and 1 base, with 15 bases remaining between them. The germline V gene encodes CDR1 ENHRY and CDR2 SYGVKD.

This clonotype was recorded at least ten times. V usage is TRBV7-2 and J usage is TRBJ2-7, with a weak D call TRBD2 (6 bases). Germline CDR1 and CDR2: SGHTA and FQGNSA. CDR3 length equals 14 residues. V lost 5 bases, J lost 0 bases, and 11 bases lay in between. The CDR3 protein is CASSPGRSSYEQYF. DNA of the CDR3: TGTGCCAGCAGCCCCGGGAGAAGCTCCTACGAGCAGTACTTC.

The chain links TRBV25-1 to TRBJ2-5; D gene uncertain. Deletions cut 4 bases from V and 3 bases from J, with 12 bases between. The germline V gene has CDR1 MGHDK and CDR2 SYGVNS. This CDR3 region has 14 residues. CDR3 sequence reads: CASSVSTAEETQYF. CDR3 coding DNA: TGTGCCAGCAGTGTTAGTACAGCCGAAGAGACCCAGTACTTC.

This clonotype was picked up a small number of times. V gene TRBV9 combines with J gene TRBJ2-7; TRBD2 matches 8 bases. Germline assignment: CDR1 SGDLS and CDR2 YYNGEE. The V and J ends lost 5 bases and 3 bases, in that order; junction bases with no gene match: 7. The CDR3 loop spans 14 amino acids. This chain's CDR3 is CASSLGTRNYEQYF. CDR3 in DNA: TGTGCCAGCAGTTTGGGGACTAGAAACTACGAGCAGTACTTC.

This clonotype was counted at least ten times. The rearrangement uses TRBV7-8 and TRBJ2-7; TRBD2 matches at 11 bases. Per germline, CDR1 SGHVS and CDR2 FQNEAQ. The V segment lost 1 base and the J segment 1 base; nucleotides outside the gene matches: 3. The CDR3 runs 16 residues. This CDR3 is CASSLGGTSGSYEQYF. DNA for the CDR3: TGTGCCAGCAGCTTAGGCGGGACTAGCGGTTCCTACGAGCAGTACTTC.

This clonotype has a handful of counts. The chain employs TRBV2 and TRBJ1-1; TRBD1 is a possible D gene (6 bases). Trimming left V 8 bases short and J 1 base short, with 17 bases between. The CDR3 sequence is 15 residues long. Germline V CDR1 and CDR2: SNHLY, FYNNEI. The CDR3 sequence: CASLGAGEGNTEAFF. The CDR3 region has the DNA TGTGCCAGCTTGGGTGCAGGGGAAGGGAACACTGAAGCTTTCTTT.

The chain joins TRBV2 to TRBJ1-4; D is perhaps TRBD1 (6 bases). This CDR3 has 16 amino acids. The germline gives CDR1 SNHLY, CDR2 FYNNEI. Between the trimmed V and J ends, which lost 4 bases and 1 base, there was a span of 13 bases. CDR3 sequence reads: CASSGTVSGTNEKLFF. In DNA, the CDR3 is TGTGCCAGCAGTGGGACAGTAAGCGGAACTAATGAAAAACTGTTTTTT. Full variable domain (rest looked up from reference TRBV2 and TRBJ1-4): EPEVTQTPSHQVTQMGQEVILRCVPISNHLYFYWYRQILGQKVEFLVSFYNNEISEKSEIFDDQFSVERPDGSNFTLKIRSTKLEDSAMYFCASSGTVSGTNEKLFFGSGTQLSVL.

The table lists this clonotype with a few counts. DNA of the CDR3: TGTGCCAGCAGTTCCGGGGGGCCTGGGGCCAACGTCCTGACTTTC. Translated: CASSSGGPGANVLTF. The gene calls are TRBV12-3 or TRBV12-4 and TRBJ2-6; D possibly corresponds to TRBD2 (7 bases). V shed 4 bases and J shed 2 bases, with 9 bases lying between them. The CDR3 spans 15 residues.

The sample holds a few counts of this clonotype. The chain is built from TRBV9 and TRBJ2-5, with D perhaps matching TRBD2 (5 bases). V gave up 4 bases and J gave up 9 bases, with 13 bases separating them. The CDR3 consists of 12 residues. Germline CDR1 SGDLS, CDR2 YYNGEE. The CDR3 region has the DNA TGTGCCAGCAGCCAAGAGATGGAGGCCCAGTACTTC. Protein: CASSQEMEAQYF.

This clonotype was detected a few times. The chain joins TRBV20-1 to TRBJ1-6; possibly TRBD1 for D (5 bases). Germline V gene lookup returns CDR1 DFQATT and CDR2 SNEGSKA (reference sequence). Trimming left V 6 bases short and J 7 bases short, with 19 bases between. CDR3 size: 15 residues. The chain's CDR3 is CSATSRGNNNSPLHF. The CDR3 DNA sequence: TGCAGTGCAACTTCCCGGGGGAATAACAATTCACCCCTCCACTTT.

The chain recombines TRBV10-3 with TRBJ2-7; D perhaps matches TRBD2 (6 bases). V lost 11 bases, J lost 0 bases, and 14 bases lay in between. CDR1 ENHRY and CDR2 SYGVKD come from the germline V gene. CDR3 length equals 13 residues. The CDR3 nucleotides are TGTGCCGGCCGGGACTCGAGCTCCTACGAGCAGTACTTC. Translated, it gives CAGRDSSSYEQYF.

With respect to this clonotype: The CDR3 does not close with the conserved phenylalanine or tryptophan, likely indicating a read error. The limits of the CDR3 on the DNA are not certain, so only TCRdb's listed CDR3 is given. This chain connects TRBV29-1 to TRBJ1-1. The length of the CDR3 is 8 amino acids, counting both ends. CDR1 and CDR2 (germline): SQVTM, ANQGSEA. The chain's CDR3 is CSVEDSFY.

This chain uses TRBV4-2 with TRBJ2-7; D perhaps matches TRBD1 (6 bases). Trimming cost V 6 bases and J 3 bases, with 27 bases left between them. CDR3 length: 18 amino acids. Germline lookup yields CDR1 LGHNA and CDR2 YNFKEQ. Here the CDR3 DNA reads TGTGCCAGCAGTTTGATTGGCGTGGGGACATCCTACGGCTACGAGCAGTACTTC. Protein product: CASSLIGVGTSYGYEQYF.